This T cell receptor (beta chain) was profiled in a study of T cells in Graves' hyperthyroidism and ophthalmopathy. The CDR3 loop spans 17 amino acids. The V and J ends lost 3 bases and 2 bases respectively, with 18 bases between them. Germline V gene sequence: CDR1 LNHDA, CDR2 SQIVND (reference sequence). The PBMCs studied were ones that came from 8.5 to 10 ml fresh peripheral blood. RNA transcripts served as the template for amplifying TCR beta CDR3 regions. HTBI primers were the set used in a first-round RT-PCR of the TCR CDR3. TCRdb re-called the multiplex PCR reads with MiXCR, one entry per CDR3 protein. The repertoire holds hundreds of thousands of distinct CDR3 sequences, over 15% seen once, with approximately 20% in the top ten.

The chain joins TRBV19 to TRBJ2-3, with D perhaps TRBD1 (6 bases). Source material: blood. The TCR originated in a woman under 30 with Graves' hyperthyroidism. The CDR3 DNA sequence: TGTGCCAGTAGTATGGGAAGGGGGACACCAGCCACAGATACGCAGTATTTT. Amino acid sequence: CASSMGRGTPATDTQYF.